Following are 16 T cell receptor beta chains from one sample sequenced in a study of blood T cell repertoires in COVID-19. Profiling relied on immunoSEQ multiplex PCR, and the TCRdb table lists in-frame clones only, not all of them. The table records around 170,000 clones, approximately 89% of them present only once. Sequenced material: peripheral blood. These receptors were obtained from a woman younger than 45 with acute or convalescent COVID-19.

This chain connects TRBV19 to TRBJ1-3; unclear D gene. This CDR3 has 17 amino acids. Trimming removed 1 base from V and 0 bases from J, with 13 bases in between. Germline CDR1 and CDR2: LNHDA and SQIVND (reference sequence). The CDR3 DNA is TGTGCCAGTAGTATAGTTCCGGAGAAAAGCTCTGGAAACACCATATATTTT. It codes for CASSIVPEKSSGNTIYF.

V is TRBV24-1 and J is TRBJ2-3; 7 bases line up with TRBD1. The CDR3 has 15 residues. V lost 7 bases, J lost 4 bases, and 10 bases stayed unmatched. CDR1 KGHDR and CDR2 SFDVKD come from the germline V gene. Here the CDR3 DNA reads TGTGCCACCAGCGACAGGGTGTCTGTAGCAGATACGCAGTATTTT. It specifies CATSDRVSVADTQYF.

A few counts support this clone. V and J are TRBV30 and TRBJ2-1, with D tentatively TRBD1 (5 bases). CDR3 length: 13 residues. Germline lookup yields CDR1 GTSNPN and CDR2 SVGIG (reference sequence). Trimming shortened V by 4 bases and J by 2 bases, and 9 bases separated the two germline ends. The CDR3 spells CAWKLGPYNEQFF. The DNA for the CDR3 is TGTGCCTGGAAGTTGGGGCCCTACAATGAGCAGTTCTTC.

This chain connects TRBV5-6 to TRBJ1-5, with a possible D match to TRBD1 (5 bases). The CDR3 is 14 residues long. In germline, CDR1 is SGHDT, CDR2 YYEEEE. Trimming took off 3 bases at V and 5 bases at J, with 12 bases between the two ends. The CDR3: CASSWGGLDQPQHF. The CDR3 region has the DNA TGTGCCAGCAGCTGGGGGGGATTGGATCAGCCCCAGCATTTT.

This clone was recorded once. The chain couples TRBV5-4 to TRBJ2-5; D is undetermined. The CDR3 length is 14 residues. Germline loops: CDR1 SGHNT, CDR2 YYREEE (reference sequence). V lost 0 bases, J lost 1 base, and 7 bases lay in between. CDR3: CASSLGSFQETQYF. The CDR3 DNA reads as TGTGCCAGCAGCTTGGGTTCATTCCAAGAGACCCAGTACTTC.

The rearrangement links TRBV7-8 to TRBJ2-7; D might be TRBD1 (5 bases). V lost 2 bases and J 7 bases, leaving 12 bases between the germline ends. There are 13 residues in the CDR3. Germline V lookup: CDR1 SGHVS, CDR2 FQNEAQ. CDR3: CASSLTGLGEQYF. CDR3 bases: TGTGCCAGCAGCTTAACAGGTCTTGGAGAGCAGTACTTC.

The chain is built from TRBV11-3 and TRBJ2-5; D unresolved. This CDR3 comprises 14 residues. Germline-derived CDR1 and CDR2 are SGHNT and YENEEA. Trimming removed 0 bases at V and 5 bases at J, with 10 bases between. The chain's CDR3 is CASSLDPSPETQYF. Written as DNA, the CDR3 is TGTGCCAGCAGCTTAGATCCCTCCCCCGAGACCCAGTACTTC.

CDR3: CASSLQGVRDIQYF. The CDR3 coding sequence is TGTGCCAGCAGTCTTCAGGGGGTGCGGGACATTCAGTACTTC. The chain employs TRBV25-1 and TRBJ2-4, with 7 bases identical to TRBD1. With 5 bases clipped from V and 8 bases from J, the junction kept 9 bases outside the gene matches. Germline V gene sequence: CDR1 MGHDK, CDR2 SYGVNS. The CDR3 is 14 residues long.

The chain employs TRBV7-9 and TRBJ2-7, with 7 bases lining up with TRBD2. The V gene's germline CDR1 is SEHNR and CDR2 FQNEAQ (reference sequence). This CDR3 spans 16 amino acids. V lost 5 bases, J lost 2 bases, and 12 bases stayed unmatched. The CDR3 nucleotides are TGTGCCAGCAGCCCCTTAGGAGCGGGAAGCCCCTACGAGCAGTACTTC. Its protein product is CASSPLGAGSPYEQYF.

The chain combines TRBV4-1 with TRBJ2-1, with 7 bases aligning to TRBD2. Trimming cost V 0 bases and J 5 bases; bases outside gene matches: 7. Looked up from germline, CDR1 is MGHRA and CDR2 is YSYEKL. CDR3 size: 16 residues. CDR3 DNA sequence: TGCGCCAGCAGCCAAGATCATGGCGGGAGTCACAATGAGCAGTTCTTC. Protein sequence: CASSQDHGGSHNEQFF.

The V gene is TRBV24-1, the J gene TRBJ2-1; D is unclear. CDR1 and CDR2 from the germline V gene are KGHDR and SFDVKD. V was clipped by 3 bases and J by 1 base, with 3 bases between them. The CDR3 runs to 13 residues. Here the CDR3 reads CATSDPSYNEQFF. CDR3 sequence (DNA): TGTGCCACCAGTGATCCATCCTACAATGAGCAGTTCTTC.

This clone is a singleton in its sample. The chain employs TRBV5-6 and TRBJ1-3; D remains unclear. CDR3 length: 12 residues. Germline CDR1 reads SGHDT; CDR2 reads YYEEEE. Trimming took 7 bases from V and 7 from J, leaving 12 bases between them. CDR3 in DNA: TGTGCCAGCCCCGCCGCCCAGAACACCATATATTTT. The encoded protein is CASPAAQNTIYF. Full variable domain (missing parts from reference TRBV5-6 and TRBJ1-3): DAGVTQSPTHLIKTRGQQVTLRCSPKSGHDTVSWYQQALGQGPQFIFQYYEEEERQRGNFPDRFSGHQFPNYSSELNVNALLLGDSALYLCASPAAQNTIYFGEGSWLTVV.

The gene calls are TRBV6-6 and TRBJ1-1, with D tentatively TRBD1 (5 bases). There are 14 residues in the CDR3. The V gene's germline CDR1 is MNHNY and CDR2 SVGAGI (reference sequence). V gave up 4 bases and J gave up 1 base, with 10 bases separating them. CDR3 loop: CASSSSDTNTEAFF. The CDR3 nucleotides read TGTGCCAGCAGTTCCTCGGACACGAACACTGAAGCTTTCTTT.

This clone was detected only once. DNA of the CDR3: TGTGCCAGCAGCCGTCGGACTAGCTTCACCGGGGAGCTGTTTTTT. Translated: CASSRRTSFTGELFF. The chain carries TRBV2 and TRBJ2-2; 8 bases match TRBD2. Germline values: CDR1 SNHLY, CDR2 FYNNEI. V was clipped by 6 bases and J by 4 bases; unmatched bases: 7. The CDR3 sequence is 15 residues long.

The chain recombines TRBV6-5 with TRBJ2-7; 10 bases line up with TRBD2. The CDR3 consists of 11 residues. CDR1 and CDR2 from the germline V gene are MNHEY and SVGAGI. V shed 11 bases and J 8 bases; nucleotides not matched to a gene: 6. Here the CDR3 DNA reads TGTGCCGGCCAGACTAGCGGGCAGCAGTACTTC. Protein product: CAGQTSGQQYF.

The rearrangement joins TRBV5-4 to TRBJ1-2; possible D gene TRBD1, 6 bases. Trimming removed 5 bases at V and 8 bases at J, with 13 bases between. CDR1 is SGHNT and CDR2 is YYREEE in the germline V gene (reference sequence). The CDR3 is 12 amino acids. The CDR3 reads CASSTLQGGYTF. CDR3 in DNA: TGTGCCAGCAGTACACTTCAGGGGGGCTACACCTTC.